The rows below give T cell receptor beta chains drawn from one sample of a study of cytomegalovirus exposure and HLA in healthy donors. Assay: immunoSEQ multiplex PCR; the TCRdb copy retains only in-frame clones and omits some. The sample yields 150,000 to 200,000 clones, about 62% seen once. Sequenced: PBMCs. Every receptor here comes from a man aged 40-49 years in good health and CMV-seronegative. Each CDR3 is given with its conserved first and last residue. A D gene is named only where the DNA matches it firmly. Clone size is shown for a subset of rows, as once, few, many or a class of expanded clone.

>-|TRBJ2-7|13|-|TRBV6-6
CASSWDTGGEQYF
TGTGCCAGCAGTTGGGATACAGGGGGGGAACAGTACTTC
>few|TRBJ2-3|17|-|TRBV11-2
CASSFAGPYSSTDTQYF
TGTGCCAGCAGCTTCGCGGGGCCTTACTCTAGCACAGATACGCAGTATTTT
>-|TRBJ1-4|14|TRBD1|TRBV7-9
CSSSQGEAGEKLFF
TGTTCCAGCAGCCAGGGGGAAGCAGGTGAAAAACTGTTTTTT
>few|TRBJ2-5|15|-|TRBV4-2
CASSRGTEVQETQYF
TGTGCCAGCAGCCGCGGGACTGAGGTCCAAGAGACCCAGTACTTC
>few|TRBJ1-1|15|-|TRBV6-5
CASWGQNTMNTEAFF
TGTGCCAGTTGGGGACAAAATACGATGAACACTGAAGCTTTCTTT
>-|TRBJ1-4|15|-|TRBV7-9
CASSVGSGPSEKLFF
TGTGCCAGCAGCGTAGGGTCAGGGCCCTCTGAAAAACTGTTTTTT
>-|TRBJ2-3|16|TRBD1|TRBV5-1
CASSSGTGGSTDTQYF
TGCGCCAGCAGCTCCGGGACAGGCGGTAGCACAGATACGCAGTATTTT
>-|TRBJ1-1|15|TRBD1|TRBV2
CASGGQGSINTEAFF
TGTGCCAGCGGAGGACAGGGCTCTATCAACACTGAAGCTTTCTTT
>-|TRBJ1-5|15|TRBD1|TRBV7-6
CASSLGTGINQPQHF
TGTGCCAGCAGCTTGGGGACAGGGATCAATCAGCCCCAGCATTTT
>-|TRBJ1-5|16|-|TRBV19
CASTQEAGVSNQPQHF
TGTGCCAGTACCCAGGAGGCAGGGGTCAGCAATCAGCCCCAGCATTTT
>few|TRBJ2-5|15|TRBD2|TRBV5-1
CASSLSGGNQETQYF
TGCGCCAGCAGCTTAAGCGGGGGGAATCAAGAGACCCAGTACTTC
>-|TRBJ2-1|13|-|TRBV7-3
CASSLNEYNEQFF
TGTGCCAGCAGCTTAAATGAGTACAATGAGCAGTTCTTC
>few|TRBJ1-6|14|TRBD1|TRBV30
CAWSKGQSGSPLHF
TGTGCCTGGAGTAAGGGACAGAGTGGTTCACCCCTCCACTTT
>-|TRBJ1-1|13|-|TRBV6-1
CAGRALAYTEAFF
TGTGCCGGGAGGGCGCTCGCCTACACTGAAGCTTTCTTT
>-|TRBJ1-5|14|TRBD1|TRBV5-6
CASSQGGRGTSQHF
TGTGCCAGCAGCCAAGGGGGCAGGGGGACTTCCCAGCATTTT
>-|TRBJ1-4|16|-|TRBV4-1
CASSQDPNRENEKLFF
TGCGCCAGCAGCCAAGATCCCAACAGGGAGAATGAAAAACTGTTTTTT
>-|TRBJ1-5|14|-|TRBV7-8
CASSLGLVNQPQHF
TGTGCCAGCAGCTTGGGGCTGGTGAATCAGCCCCAGCATTTT
>few|TRBJ2-7|16|TRBD1|TRBV19
CASSRPPGQGPYEQYF
TGTGCCAGTAGCCGCCCCCCGGGACAGGGACCCTACGAGCAGTACTTC
>-|TRBJ1-5|15|TRBD1|TRBV9
CASSVGTGRTEPQHF
TGTGCCAGCAGCGTAGGGACAGGGCGGACAGAGCCCCAGCATTTT
>-|TRBJ2-5|12|-|TRBV7-9
CASSLIGETQYF
TGTGCCAGCAGCTTGATCGGAGAGACCCAGTACTTC
>-|TRBJ1-1|13|-|TRBV7-3
CASVGGPNTEAFF
TGTGCCAGCGTCGGGGGGCCGAACACTGAAGCTTTCTTT
>-|TRBJ1-1|18|-|TRBV5-6
CASSFYTGTPSMNTEAFF
TGTGCCAGCAGCTTTTACACGGGGACACCTTCAATGAACACTGAAGCTTTCTTT
>once|TRBJ2-7|13|-|TRBV7-9
CASSFGGSYEQYF
TGTGCCAGCAGCTTCGGCGGTTCCTACGAGCAGTACTTC